A single T cell receptor (beta chain) is shown here with its context. Clones were sequenced by immunoSEQ multiplex PCR, and TCRdb holds only the in-frame ones, with some missing. The table includes fewer than 80,000 clones, roughly nine tenths detected once. V was pared by 3 bases and J by 9 bases, with 9 bases between. CDR3 length equals 11 residues. Germline lookup yields CDR1 SGHDN and CDR2 FVKESK. These data come from a study of technical replicates of blood from a few donors. Sequencing used PBMCs. The TCR comes from a human donor in good health. Some clones in this sample may be carry-over from other donors' samples. The V and J genes are TRBV14 and TRBJ2-7; D is possibly TRBD1 (6 bases). In DNA, the CDR3 is TGTGCCAGCAGCCAGGCAGGGGTGCAGTACTTC. Translating gives CASSQAGVQYF.